The 10 T cell receptor beta chains below all came from one sample that was sequenced in a study of T cell responses to AZD1222 COVID-19 vaccine. TCRdb's table, derived via immunoSEQ multiplex PCR, lists solely in-frame clones and lacks some. Of 80,000 to 95,000 clones detected, 88% appear once; the ten largest clones hold less than 8.5%. The input for sequencing was peripheral blood, taken 28 days after the second AZD1222 dose. The receptor set was obtained from an adult who received the AZD1222 COVID-19 vaccine.

This clone is a singleton in its sample. The chain carries TRBV6-6 and TRBJ2-1; D gene unclear. The CDR3 is made up of 17 amino acids. The germline CDR1 and CDR2 sequences are MNHNY and SVGAGI (reference sequence). Trimming cost V 5 bases and J 0 bases, with 17 bases left between them. For the CDR3, the DNA is TGTGCCAGCAGTCCCTCCCCCCGACTGGTCTCCTACAATGAGCAGTTCTTC. Protein product: CASSPSPRLVSYNEQFF.

The chain couples TRBV18 to TRBJ1-1, with D possibly TRBD1 on 5 matching bases. The CDR3 is 14 residues long. V shed 1 base and J shed 3 bases, with 9 bases lying between them. Germline values: CDR1 KGHSH, CDR2 LQKENI. The chain's CDR3 is CASSPQGRDTEAFF. The CDR3, as DNA: TGTGCCAGCTCACCACAGGGACGAGACACTGAAGCTTTCTTT.

V gene TRBV2 combines with J gene TRBJ1-5, with D possibly TRBD1 on 5 matching bases. The germline V gene encodes CDR1 SNHLY and CDR2 FYNNEI. The CDR3 loop spans 16 amino acids. V gave up 5 bases and J gave up 0 bases, with 14 bases separating them. CDR3 coding DNA: TGTGCCAGCAGTATGGACACAGGAGGTAGCAATCAGCCCCAGCATTTT. Translating gives CASSMDTGGSNQPQHF.

In nucleotides, the CDR3 is TGTGCCACCAGCAGCGCGGGGGCGGGGGATACGCAGTATTTT. This gives the protein CATSSAGAGDTQYF. The V and J genes are TRBV15 and TRBJ2-3; TRBD2 might be the D (7 bases). V was trimmed by 3 bases and J by 6 bases, leaving 13 bases between them. The V gene's germline CDR1 is LNHNV and CDR2 YYDKDF (reference sequence). The CDR3 is made up of 14 amino acids.

The chain couples TRBV7-2 to TRBJ1-2; a possible D gene is TRBD1 (5 bases). The V end lost 1 base, the J end lost 8 bases, and 14 bases lay between the germline ends. The CDR3 sequence is 14 residues long. The V gene's germline CDR1 is SGHTA and CDR2 FQGNSA. The DNA for the CDR3 is TGTGCCAGCAGCTTAGGCGGGGGGTCGGAGGGCTACACCTTC. Encoded protein: CASSLGGGSEGYTF.

The CDR3 here is CSVRFGTDQETQYF. The CDR3 region has the DNA TGCAGCGTTCGCTTCGGGACAGACCAAGAGACCCAGTACTTC. The chain employs TRBV29-1 and TRBJ2-5; 7 bases match TRBD1. After removal of 5 bases from V and 0 bases from J, the junction contained 6 bases not matched to a gene. CDR1 and CDR2 (germline): SQVTM, ANQGSEA. CDR3 size: 14 residues.

This clone was picked up one time. The genes are TRBV19 and TRBJ1-2, with TRBD1 identical over 8 bases. Germline V lookup: CDR1 LNHDA, CDR2 SQIVND (reference sequence). Losses at the gene ends were 5 bases for V and 4 bases for J; bases not matched to a gene: 6. The CDR3 is made up of 14 amino acids. This CDR3 is CASSLGQALYGYTF. The DNA of the CDR3 is TGTGCCAGTAGTCTGGGACAGGCACTCTATGGCTACACCTTC.

This clone was seen a single time. The chain carries TRBV9 and TRBJ2-1; TRBD2 matches at 9 bases. Germline CDR1 is SGDLS and CDR2 is YYNGEE. The CDR3 runs to 16 residues. V lost 3 bases, J lost 6 bases, and 10 bases stayed unmatched. The CDR3 protein is CASSGQLAGVSNEQFF. CDR3 nucleotides: TGTGCCAGCAGCGGACAATTAGCGGGAGTGTCCAATGAGCAGTTCTTC.

V and J are TRBV12-5 and TRBJ2-7; 9 bases map to TRBD1. The length of the CDR3 is 14 residues. CDR1 LGHNT and CDR2 FRNRAP come from the germline V gene. Trimming took 10 bases from V and 6 from J; bases not matched to a gene: 13. The chain's CDR3 is CAKPTGGKFCEQYF. CDR3 nucleotide sequence: TGTGCTAAACCGACAGGGGGAAAATTTTGCGAGCAGTACTTC. Full variable domain (outside the CDR3, taken from reference TRBV12-5 and TRBJ2-7): DARVTQTPRHKVTEMGQEVTMRCQPILGHNTVFWYRQTMMQGLELLAYFRNRAPLDDSGMPKDRFSAEMPDATLATLKIQPSEPRDSAVYFCAKPTGGKFCEQYFGPGTRLTVT.

This sequence joins TRBV4-2 and TRBJ1-3, with unresolved D. The CDR3 runs to 17 residues. Deletions cut 0 bases from V and 0 bases from J, with 12 bases between. Germline V CDR1 and CDR2: LGHNA, YNFKEQ. The chain's CDR3 is CASSQDPTESSGNTIYF. The CDR3 nucleotides are TGTGCCAGCAGCCAAGACCCGACGGAAAGCTCTGGAAACACCATATATTTT.